Each of the 28 T cell receptor beta chains below was sequenced from the same sample in a study of T cells in Graves' hyperthyroidism and ophthalmopathy. Regions amplified from RNA transcripts were the TCR beta CDR3 regions. HTBI primers were employed in a first-round RT-PCR of the TCR CDR3. Using its own MiXCR run on the multiplex PCR reads, TCRdb lists one record per CDR3 protein. The table shows around 600,000 distinct CDR3 sequences, with 16% occurring only once. Sequenced input: blood. Source of these receptors: a woman between 35 and 50 years old with Graves' ophthalmopathy.

J is TRBJ2-7 and V is TRBV25-1; D not certain. Looked up from germline, CDR1 is MGHDK and CDR2 is SYGVNS. Trimming took 4 bases from V and 5 from J, leaving 12 bases between them. The CDR3 consists of 13 residues. The CDR3: CASSGLGFDEQYF. CDR3 DNA: TGTGCCAGCAGTGGGCTGGGGTTCGACGAGCAGTACTTC.

In its sample, this clonotype was seen many times. The gene calls are TRBV20-1 and TRBJ2-7; no clear D. This CDR3 has 14 amino acids. Germline V CDR1 and CDR2: DFQATT, SNEGSKA (reference sequence). V was clipped by 6 bases and J by 3 bases, with 18 bases between them. CDR3 in DNA: TGCAGTGCCGCACCTACACGCCGGGTCTACGAGCAGTACTTC. Translated, it gives CSAAPTRRVYEQYF.

The chain couples TRBV11-2 to TRBJ2-2, with TRBD2 matching 9 bases. Germline CDR1 reads SGHAT; CDR2 reads FQNNGV. The V gene end was trimmed by 6 bases and the J gene end by 6 bases; junction bases not matched to a gene: 14. The CDR3 length is 17 residues. The CDR3, as DNA: TGTGCCAGCAGACCTAGCGGCGGGAGGGCCTCTCCCGGGGAGCTGTTTTTT. It translates to CASRPSGGRASPGELFF.

This clonotype came up many times. The chain carries TRBV7-9 and TRBJ2-3; D not certain. Trimming took off 4 bases at V and 6 bases at J, with 14 bases between the two ends. Germline CDR1 SEHNR, CDR2 FQNEAQ (reference sequence). This CDR3 has 14 residues. In DNA form, the CDR3 reads TGTGCCAGCAGCTGGTGGTCCATGGGGGATACGCAGTATTTT. It translates to CASSWWSMGDTQYF.

The CDR3 nucleotides read TGTGCCAGCAGTGGGCTAGCGGAACACACTGAAGCTTTCTTT. Protein sequence: CASSGLAEHTEAFF. V is TRBV6-1 and J is TRBJ1-1; D gene ambiguous. Per germline, CDR1 MNHNS and CDR2 SASEGT. This CDR3 comprises 14 residues. Between the trimmed V and J ends, which lost 4 bases and 3 bases, there was a span of 12 bases.

About this clonotype itself: An end of the junction does not agree with germline; a read error may underlie this. The J gene is TRBJ2-2, the V gene TRBV19; possibly TRBD2 for D (5 bases). Per the germline V gene, CDR1 is LNHDA and CDR2 is SQIVND (reference sequence). The CDR3 runs 12 residues. CDR3 DNA sequence: TGTGCCAGTCAAAAGAGGGCCGGGGAGCTGTCTTTT. It is translated as CASQKRAGELSF.

This clonotype came up many times. This chain links TRBV11-3 with TRBJ2-2; possibly TRBD1 for D (6 bases). The CDR3 covers 14 residues. Trimming removed 6 bases from V and 2 bases from J, with 10 bases in between. Germline V gene data show CDR1 as SGHNT and CDR2 as YENEEA. In DNA, the CDR3 is TGTGCCAGCAGGCTACAGGGAAACACCGGGGAGCTGTTTTTT. Translated: CASRLQGNTGELFF.

On this clonotype: With a much larger clone just one base away, this may be a read error. The chain recombines TRBV6-1 with TRBJ2-7; 8 bases match TRBD2. The CDR3 length is 13 residues. The germline gives CDR1 MNHNS, CDR2 SASEGT. V dropped 7 bases and J dropped 5; count of bases not matched to a gene: 7. CDR3 in DNA: TGTGCCAGCAAGTTAAGCGGGAGTGACGAGCAGTACTTC. As protein: CASKLSGSDEQYF.

Many counts were recorded for this clonotype. The chain uses TRBV7-9 and TRBJ2-2; D is undetermined. Per germline, CDR1 SEHNR and CDR2 FQNEAQ (reference sequence). This CDR3 spans 14 amino acids. Trimming took off 1 base at V and 4 bases at J, with 7 bases between the two ends. In DNA form, the CDR3 reads TGTGCCAGCAGCTTAGTTGAAGGCACCGGGGAGCTGTTTTTT. The encoded protein is CASSLVEGTGELFF.

This clonotype was detected ten times or more. The V and J genes are TRBV28 and TRBJ1-2; 9 nucleotides agree with TRBD1. The CDR3 has 13 residues. J lost 8 bases, V lost 5 bases, and 6 bases had no gene match. Germline CDR1 and CDR2: MDHEN and SYDVKM. CDR3 loop: CASSTQGALGYTF. CDR3 DNA sequence: TGTGCCAGCAGTACACAGGGGGCGTTAGGCTACACCTTC.

The chain has TRBV12-3 or TRBV12-4 and TRBJ2-1; possible D gene TRBD2, 6 bases. V was clipped by 6 bases and J by 0 bases, with 15 bases between them. This CDR3 has 16 residues. CDR3 bases: TGTGCCAGCAGCGCGCCGGGACTCAGCTCCTACAATGAGCAGTTCTTC. Translated: CASSAPGLSSYNEQFF.

There are a few counts of this clonotype. The DNA for the CDR3 is TGTGCCAGCAGACAGAGCTCTGGGGCCAACGTCCTGACTTTC. Its protein is CASRQSSGANVLTF. The chain combines TRBV27 with TRBJ2-6; no clear D. Germline-derived CDR1 and CDR2 are MNHEY and SMNVEV (reference sequence). The V end lost 6 bases, the J end lost 0 bases, and 6 bases lay between the germline ends. This CDR3 comprises 14 residues.

This clonotype was picked up many times. The chain joins TRBV2 to TRBJ2-5; 7 bases match TRBD1. Trimming took 6 bases from V and 1 from J; bases not matched to a gene: 8. The CDR3 spans 15 residues. Germline V gene data show CDR1 as SNHLY and CDR2 as FYNNEI. The CDR3 region is CASRRSGTAQETQYF. CDR3 sequence (DNA): TGTGCCAGCAGGAGGTCGGGGACAGCCCAAGAGACCCAGTACTTC. The entire variable domain, with the rest obtained from reference TRBV2 and TRBJ2-5, is as follows: EPEVTQTPSHQVTQMGQEVILRCVPISNHLYFYWYRQILGQKVEFLVSFYNNEISEKSEIFDDQFSVERPDGSNFTLKIRSTKLEDSAMYFCASRRSGTAQETQYFGPGTRLLVL.

This clonotype came up many times. This rearrangement joins TRBV30 to TRBJ2-1; weak D call: TRBD2 (5 bases). CDR1 is GTSNPN and CDR2 is SVGIG in the germline V gene (reference sequence). CDR3 size: 13 residues. V lost 5 bases, J lost 5 bases, and 13 bases lay in between. The CDR3 is CAWSPGSDNEQFF. The CDR3 nucleotides read TGTGCCTGGTCCCCGGGGAGTGACAATGAGCAGTTCTTC.

This clonotype was seen a handful of times. The chain recombines TRBV9 with TRBJ2-1; possibly TRBD1 or TRBD2 for D (6 bases each). Trimming removed 0 bases at V and 2 bases at J, with 9 bases between. The CDR3 is 15 amino acids. Germline-derived CDR1 and CDR2 are SGDLS and YYNGEE. In nucleotides, the CDR3 is TGTGCCAGCAGCGTAGCGGGGGCAACCTACAATGAGCAGTTCTTC. Its protein is CASSVAGATYNEQFF.

The V and J genes are TRBV6-1 and TRBJ2-2; 8 bases are shared with TRBD1. Germline V gene lookup returns CDR1 MNHNS and CDR2 SASEGT. This CDR3 comprises 15 residues. Losses at the gene ends were 4 bases for V and 6 bases for J; bases not matched to a gene: 7. CDR3 region: CASSGPGQGPGELFF. CDR3 bases: TGTGCCAGCAGTGGGCCTGGACAGGGTCCCGGGGAGCTGTTTTTT.

This clonotype was recorded many times. This chain links TRBV20-1 with TRBJ2-1, with 11 bases matching TRBD2. Germline values: CDR1 DFQATT, CDR2 SNEGSKA (reference sequence). This CDR3 has 14 residues. Trimming took 4 bases from V and 4 from J; bases not matched to a gene: 3. The CDR3 DNA is TGCAGTGCTAAAGGGACTAGCGGATACAATGAGCAGTTCTTC. This gives the protein CSAKGTSGYNEQFF.

The chain couples TRBV5-1 to TRBJ2-1; D perhaps matches TRBD1 (5 bases). The CDR3 is made up of 14 amino acids. V gave up 5 bases and J gave up 8 bases, with 17 bases separating them. The germline V gene has CDR1 SGHRS and CDR2 YFSETQ. The CDR3, as DNA: TGCGCCAGCAGACCCGACCGAAGCAGGGATGAGCAGTTCTTC. It translates to CASRPDRSRDEQFF.

Worth noting for this clonotype: With a much larger clone just one base away, this may be a read error. The chain combines TRBV3-1 with TRBJ2-1; D gene unclear. Germline CDR1 and CDR2: LGHDT and YNNKEL (reference sequence). This CDR3 region has 12 residues. The CDR3 sequence is CAGSQAGNEQFF. The CDR3 nucleotides read TGTGCCGGCAGCCAAGCTGGCAATGAGCAGTTCTTC.

In its sample, this clonotype was seen many times. V gene TRBV6-1 combines with J gene TRBJ2-7; TRBD1 matches at 7 bases. CDR3 length equals 15 residues. Germline CDR1 and CDR2: MNHNS and SASEGT. With V trimmed by 5 bases and J by 4 bases, 11 bases remained unmatched. For the CDR3, the DNA is TGTGCCAGCAGTTCCCCCGGGACAGTATTTTACGAGCAGTACTTC. Translated, it gives CASSSPGTVFYEQYF.

This clonotype has a handful of counts. The genes are TRBV6-5 and TRBJ1-6, with TRBD1 identical over 10 bases. Germline V gives CDR1 MNHEY, CDR2 SVGAGI. The CDR3 totals 15 residues. V was pared by 3 bases and J by 9 bases, with 5 bases of the junction left unmatched. The CDR3 coding sequence is TGTGCCAGCAGTTATACGGGACAGGGGATTTCACCCCTCCACTTT. The encoded protein is CASSYTGQGISPLHF.

The chain joins TRBV5-1 to TRBJ1-2; TRBD1 aligns across 9 bases. The CDR3 spans 15 residues. Germline CDR1 and CDR2: SGHRS and YFSETQ. Trimming at V came to 0 bases and at J to 7 bases, leaving 7 bases not matched to a gene. The CDR3 reads CASSLEPGQGGGYTF. CDR3 sequence (DNA): TGCGCCAGCAGCTTGGAACCGGGACAGGGAGGTGGCTACACCTTC.

Many counts were recorded for this clonotype. The chain couples TRBV29-1 to TRBJ2-7; D call uncertain. From germline, CDR1 is SQVTM and CDR2 ANQGSEA. V was trimmed by 4 bases and J by 2 bases, leaving 12 bases between them. The CDR3 has 13 residues. CDR3 sequence reads: CSVGSGPTYEQYF. In DNA, the CDR3 is TGCAGCGTTGGTTCAGGACCCACCTACGAGCAGTACTTC.

The genes are TRBV27 and TRBJ2-1; 9 positions match TRBD2. CDR1 MNHEY and CDR2 SMNVEV come from the germline V gene (reference sequence). CDR3 length equals 15 residues. J gave up 3 bases and V 7 bases, and 7 bases lay outside the gene matches. CDR3 loop: CASILASGNYNEQFF. CDR3 nucleotide sequence: TGTGCCAGCATCCTTGCTAGCGGGAACTACAATGAGCAGTTCTTC.

This clonotype was observed at least ten times. The chain has TRBV18 and TRBJ2-7, with 9 bases matching TRBD1. The CDR3 totals 14 residues. With V trimmed by 3 bases and J by 7 bases, 7 bases remained unmatched. From germline, CDR1 is KGHSH and CDR2 LQKENI. The CDR3 DNA sequence: TGTGCCAGCTCACCGGGGACAGGGCTGCGGGAGCAGTACTTC. Its translation is CASSPGTGLREQYF.

The sample holds many counts of this clonotype. The chain has TRBV11-2 and TRBJ2-3, with TRBD2 matching 8 bases. The V segment lost 4 bases and the J segment 2 bases; nucleotides outside the gene matches: 17. CDR1 is SGHAT, CDR2 FQNNGV, per germline. The length of the CDR3 is 19 residues. In nucleotides, the CDR3 is TGTGCCAGCAGCTCAGGTGGGACTAGTTCCGTACCGTCCACAGATACGCAGTATTTT. Its translation: CASSSGGTSSVPSTDTQYF.

In this sample, this clonotype turned up many times. This rearrangement joins TRBV18 to TRBJ2-7; the match to TRBD2 covers 10 bases. V trimming: 3 bases; J trimming: 2 bases; junction bases outside the gene matches: 4. Germline V gene lookup returns CDR1 KGHSH and CDR2 LQKENI. The CDR3 is 15 amino acids. The CDR3 DNA follows: TGTGCCAGCTCACCTGGGACTAGCGCTACCTACGAGCAGTACTTC. Its protein product is CASSPGTSATYEQYF.

The gene calls are TRBV7-9 and TRBJ2-1, with D perhaps matching TRBD1 or TRBD2 (5 bases each). There are 13 residues in the CDR3. Trimming took 5 bases from V and 7 from J, leaving 12 bases between them. The germline CDR1 and CDR2 sequences are SEHNR and FQNEAQ (reference sequence). The CDR3 reads CASSTGGLNEQFF. The CDR3 bases are TGTGCCAGCAGCACTGGGGGTCTGAATGAGCAGTTCTTC.